The 10 T cell receptor beta chains below were found in one sample sequenced in a study of human T cells and chemical hapten exposure. One entry per CDR3 protein results from TCRdb running MiXCR on the RACE reads. Among 250,000 or so distinct CDR3 sequences listed, approximately 7.5% were seen once. Time point denoted: pre-sensitization, week 0. Documented treatment: therapeutic diphenylcyclopropenone sensitization with weekly scalp DPC. The sequenced sample was whole blood, obtained in connection with sensitization to the hapten diphenylcyclopropenone (DPC). The source is a man aged 18 to 29 with alopecia areata. Some clones in this sample may be carry-over from other donors' samples.

This clonotype was counted at least ten times. This chain joins TRBV11-2 and TRBJ1-6; D is unresolved. V dropped 4 bases and J dropped 7 bases, with 2 bases sitting between them. Germline CDR1 and CDR2: SGHAT and FQNNGV. The CDR3 is made up of 11 amino acids. The CDR3 DNA sequence: TGTGCCAGCAGCTCAAATTCACCCCTCCACTTT. This gives the protein CASSSNSPLHF.

In its sample, this clonotype was seen a few times. This chain links TRBV18 with TRBJ2-3, with 8 bases aligning to TRBD1. Germline values: CDR1 KGHSH, CDR2 LQKENI. With V trimmed by 2 bases and J by 3 bases, 7 bases remained unmatched. This CDR3 has 16 amino acids. CDR3 in DNA: TGTGCCAGCTCACCAACTACGGACAGGGTAACAGATACGCAGTATTTT. Translation gives CASSPTTDRVTDTQYF.

There are a few counts of this clonotype. V usage is TRBV7-2 and J usage is TRBJ1-2; the D is unclear. Trimming pared 5 bases from V and 4 bases from J, leaving 11 bases between. CDR1 and CDR2 (germline): SGHTA, FQGNSA. The CDR3 has 13 residues. The chain's CDR3 is CASSTYRVYGYTF. The CDR3 region has the DNA TGTGCCAGCAGCACCTACCGCGTCTATGGCTACACCTTC. Based on the CDR3 plus reference TRBV7-2 and TRBJ1-2, the full variable domain is GAGVSQSPSNKVTEKGKDVELRCDPISGHTALYWYRQSLGQGLEFLIYFQGNSAPDKSGLPSDRFSAERTGGSVSTLTIQRTQQEDSAVYLCASSTYRVYGYTFGSGTRLTVV.

This clonotype turned up a few times. In DNA form, the CDR3 reads TGTGCCAGCAGCCAAGATGTAGCGCGGAGCTCCTACAATGAGCAGTTCTTC. This gives the protein CASSQDVARSSYNEQFF. The genes are TRBV4-2 and TRBJ2-1; maybe TRBD2 (5 bases). Trimming stripped 0 bases from V and 0 bases from J, with 12 bases between. Germline CDR1 reads LGHNA; CDR2 reads YNFKEQ. The CDR3 has 17 amino acids.

The V and J genes are TRBV4-1 and TRBJ2-7, with D possibly TRBD1 on 6 matching bases. Germline V gives CDR1 MGHRA, CDR2 YSYEKL. This CDR3 has 16 amino acids. Trimming took off 1 base at V and 0 bases at J, with 13 bases between the two ends. The CDR3 nucleotides are TGCGCCAGCAGCCAAGGTTCAGGACAGAGCTCCTACGAGCAGTACTTC. Translation gives CASSQGSGQSSYEQYF.

The sample holds one count of this clonotype. The conserved final phenylalanine or tryptophan is absent from the CDR3, which likely points to a read error. The chain is built from TRBV9 and TRBJ2-1; TRBD1 matches at 9 bases. The germline gives CDR1 SGDLS, CDR2 YYNGEE. This CDR3 comprises 17 residues. The ends lost 2 bases at V and 12 bases at J; junction bases unmatched: 18. Here the CDR3 DNA reads TGTGCCAGCAGCGTGACTCCGGGACAGGGAACGGGCGGGAGGCAGTTCTAC. Translated, it gives CASSVTPGQGTGGRQFY.

This clonotype was seen ten or more times. The gene calls are TRBV29-1 and TRBJ2-2; no clear D gene. The germline V gene encodes CDR1 SQVTM and CDR2 ANQGSEA. Trimming stripped 7 bases from V and 4 bases from J, with 10 bases between. The CDR3 runs to 12 residues. The CDR3 reads CSGSAITGELFF. The CDR3 nucleotides read TGCAGCGGGTCAGCGATCACCGGGGAGCTGTTTTTT.

This clonotype was detected ten times or more. V usage is TRBV27 and J usage is TRBJ1-6, with TRBD1 matching 10 bases. With V trimmed by 8 bases and J by 8 bases, 15 bases remained unmatched. In germline, CDR1 is MNHEY, CDR2 SMNVEV (reference sequence). The CDR3 contains 17 residues. The CDR3 DNA follows: TGTGCCAGCGGAAGTATTGGGGAGGGGACAGGGGATTCACCCCTCCACTTT. Protein: CASGSIGEGTGDSPLHF.

To note about this clonotype: This sequence may be a read error, since a much larger clone differs from it by one base. Here the CDR3 reads CASSQAGPLDIQYF. The CDR3 coding sequence is TGTGCCAGCAGCCAAGCCGGGCCCCTCGACATTCAGTACTTC. The chain employs TRBV3-1 and TRBJ2-4; no reliable D call. There are 14 residues in the CDR3. Germline V gives CDR1 LGHDT, CDR2 YNNKEL (reference sequence). The V and J ends lost 1 base and 8 bases respectively, with 12 bases between them.

This clonotype has ten or more counts. The chain uses TRBV20-1 and TRBJ1-2, with 7 bases identical to TRBD1. Germline V lookup: CDR1 DFQATT, CDR2 SNEGSKA (reference sequence). V lost 8 bases and J lost 3; bases outside the gene matches: 15. The CDR3 sequence is 15 residues long. CDR3 in amino acids: CSSRFYRDRDYGYTF. The CDR3 nucleotides are TGCAGTTCTCGATTCTACCGGGACAGAGACTATGGCTACACCTTC.